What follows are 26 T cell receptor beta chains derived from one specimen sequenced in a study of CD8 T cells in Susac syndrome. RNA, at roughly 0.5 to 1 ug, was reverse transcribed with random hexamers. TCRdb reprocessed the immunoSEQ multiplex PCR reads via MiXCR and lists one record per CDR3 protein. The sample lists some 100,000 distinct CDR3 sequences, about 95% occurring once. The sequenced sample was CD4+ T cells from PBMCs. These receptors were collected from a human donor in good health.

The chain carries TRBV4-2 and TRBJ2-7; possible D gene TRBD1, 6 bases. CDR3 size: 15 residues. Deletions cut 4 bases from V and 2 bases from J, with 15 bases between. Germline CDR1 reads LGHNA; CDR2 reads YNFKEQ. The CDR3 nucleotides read TGTGCCAGCAGCCCCGGACCAGGACAGACCTACGAGCAGTACTTC. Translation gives CASSPGPGQTYEQYF.

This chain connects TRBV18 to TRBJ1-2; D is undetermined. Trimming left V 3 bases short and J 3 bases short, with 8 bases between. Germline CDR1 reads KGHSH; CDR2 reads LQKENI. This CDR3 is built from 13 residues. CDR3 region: CASSPGSDYGYTF. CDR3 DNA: TGTGCCAGCTCACCGGGCAGCGACTATGGCTACACCTTC.

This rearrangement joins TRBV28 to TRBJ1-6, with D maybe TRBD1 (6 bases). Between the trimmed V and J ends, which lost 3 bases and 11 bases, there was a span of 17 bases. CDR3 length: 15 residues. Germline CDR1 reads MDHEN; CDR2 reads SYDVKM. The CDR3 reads CASSLGLQGRAPLHF. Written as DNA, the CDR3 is TGTGCCAGCAGTTTGGGTTTACAGGGCCGGGCACCCCTCCACTTT.

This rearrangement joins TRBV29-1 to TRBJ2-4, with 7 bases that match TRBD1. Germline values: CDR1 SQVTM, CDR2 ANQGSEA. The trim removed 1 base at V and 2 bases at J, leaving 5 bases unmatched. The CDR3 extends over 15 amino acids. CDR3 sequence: CSVEGDRESKNIQYF. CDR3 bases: TGCAGCGTTGAAGGCGACAGGGAATCCAAAAACATTCAGTACTTC.

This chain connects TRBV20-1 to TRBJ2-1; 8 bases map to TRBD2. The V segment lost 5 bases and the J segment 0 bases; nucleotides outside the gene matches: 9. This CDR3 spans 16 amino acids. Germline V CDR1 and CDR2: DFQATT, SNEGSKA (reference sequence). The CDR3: CSAPVRGASSYNEQFF. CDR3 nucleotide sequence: TGCAGTGCTCCTGTGCGGGGGGCAAGCTCCTACAATGAGCAGTTCTTC.

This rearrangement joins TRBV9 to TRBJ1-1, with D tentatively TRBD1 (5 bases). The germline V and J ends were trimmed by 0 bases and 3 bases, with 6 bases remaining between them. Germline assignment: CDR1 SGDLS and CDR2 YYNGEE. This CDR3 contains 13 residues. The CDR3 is CASSVEGDTEAFF. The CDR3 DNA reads TGTGCCAGCAGCGTAGAAGGGGACACTGAAGCTTTCTTT.

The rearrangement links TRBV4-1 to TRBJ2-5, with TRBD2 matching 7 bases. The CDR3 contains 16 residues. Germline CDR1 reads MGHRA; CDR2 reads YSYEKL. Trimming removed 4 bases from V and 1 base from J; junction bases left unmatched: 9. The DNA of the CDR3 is TGCGCCAGCAGCCCACGAGGAGCGGGGTCCCAAGAGACCCAGTACTTC. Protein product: CASSPRGAGSQETQYF.

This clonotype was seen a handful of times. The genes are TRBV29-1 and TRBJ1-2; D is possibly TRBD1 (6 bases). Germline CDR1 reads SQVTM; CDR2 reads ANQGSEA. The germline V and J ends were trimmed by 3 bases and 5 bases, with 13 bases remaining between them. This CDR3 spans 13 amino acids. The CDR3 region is CSVDVTGGYGYTF. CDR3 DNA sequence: TGCAGCGTTGACGTGACAGGAGGGTATGGCTACACCTTC.

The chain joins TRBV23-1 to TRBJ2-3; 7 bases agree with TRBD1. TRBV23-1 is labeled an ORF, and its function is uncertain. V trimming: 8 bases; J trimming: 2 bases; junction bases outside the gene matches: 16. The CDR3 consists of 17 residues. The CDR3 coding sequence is TGCGCCAGCGCCGGGGCTCCCGAACAGGGGATCACAGATACGCAGTATTTT. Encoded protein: CASAGAPEQGITDTQYF.

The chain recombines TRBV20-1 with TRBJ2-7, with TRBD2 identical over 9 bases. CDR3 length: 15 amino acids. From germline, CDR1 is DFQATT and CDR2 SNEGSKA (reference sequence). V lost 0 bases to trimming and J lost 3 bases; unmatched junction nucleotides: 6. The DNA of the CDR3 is TGCAGTGCTAGAGATCCTAGCGGGAACTTCTACGAGCAGTACTTC. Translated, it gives CSARDPSGNFYEQYF.

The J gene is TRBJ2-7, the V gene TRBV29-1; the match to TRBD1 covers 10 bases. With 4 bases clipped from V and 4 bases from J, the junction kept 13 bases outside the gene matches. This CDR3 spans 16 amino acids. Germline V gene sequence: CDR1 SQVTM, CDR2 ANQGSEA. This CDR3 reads CSVGLKETGGAYEQYF. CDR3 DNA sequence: TGCAGCGTTGGTCTCAAGGAGACAGGGGGCGCGTACGAGCAGTACTTC.

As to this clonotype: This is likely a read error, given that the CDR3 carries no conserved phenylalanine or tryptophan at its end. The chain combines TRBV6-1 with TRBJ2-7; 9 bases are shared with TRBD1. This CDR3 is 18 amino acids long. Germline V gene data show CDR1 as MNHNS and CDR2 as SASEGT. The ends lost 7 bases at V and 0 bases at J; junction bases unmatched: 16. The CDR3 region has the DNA TGTGCCAGCACCAGAGGGACAGGGCCATTCCTTAACTCCTACGAGCAGTACCTC. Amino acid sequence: CASTRGTGPFLNSYEQYL.

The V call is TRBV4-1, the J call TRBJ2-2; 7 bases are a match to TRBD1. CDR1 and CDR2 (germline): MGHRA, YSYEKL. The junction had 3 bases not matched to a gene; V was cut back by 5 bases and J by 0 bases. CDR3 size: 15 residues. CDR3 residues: CASSSQGPNTGELFF. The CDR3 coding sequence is TGCGCCAGCAGCTCACAGGGGCCGAACACCGGGGAGCTGTTTTTT.

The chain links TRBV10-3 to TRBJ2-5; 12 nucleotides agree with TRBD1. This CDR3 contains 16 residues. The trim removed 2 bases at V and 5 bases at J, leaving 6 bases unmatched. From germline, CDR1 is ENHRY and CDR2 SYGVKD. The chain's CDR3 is CAISEDRDRGQETQYF. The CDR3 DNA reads TGTGCCATCAGTGAGGACCGGGACAGGGGGCAGGAGACCCAGTACTTC.

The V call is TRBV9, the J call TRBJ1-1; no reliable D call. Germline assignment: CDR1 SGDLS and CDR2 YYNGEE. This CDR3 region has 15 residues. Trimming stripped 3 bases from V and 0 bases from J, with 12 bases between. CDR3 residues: CASSADPLMNTEAFF. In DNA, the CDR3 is TGTGCCAGCAGCGCGGACCCCCTCATGAACACTGAAGCTTTCTTT.

In DNA, the CDR3 is TGTGCCAGCAGTTTTAGCTGGGACTATACGCAGTATTTT. It is translated as CASSFSWDYTQYF. The chain links TRBV12-3 or TRBV12-4 to TRBJ2-3; possibly TRBD2 for D (6 bases). V lost 3 bases and J lost 7, with 11 bases in between. The CDR3 spans 13 residues.

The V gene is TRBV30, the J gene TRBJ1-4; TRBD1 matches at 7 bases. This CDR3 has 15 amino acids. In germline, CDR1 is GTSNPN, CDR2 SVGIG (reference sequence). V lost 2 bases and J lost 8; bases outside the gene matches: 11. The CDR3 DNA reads TGTGCCTGGAGTCCGTTGGGACAGTCAGGGGAAAAACTGTTTTTT. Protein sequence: CAWSPLGQSGEKLFF. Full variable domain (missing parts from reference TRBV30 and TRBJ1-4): SQTIHQWPATLVQPVGSPLSLECTVEGTSNPNLYWYRQAAGRGLQLLFYSVGIGQISSEVPQNLSASRPQDRQFILSSKKLLLSDSGFYLCAWSPLGQSGEKLFFGSGTQLSVL.

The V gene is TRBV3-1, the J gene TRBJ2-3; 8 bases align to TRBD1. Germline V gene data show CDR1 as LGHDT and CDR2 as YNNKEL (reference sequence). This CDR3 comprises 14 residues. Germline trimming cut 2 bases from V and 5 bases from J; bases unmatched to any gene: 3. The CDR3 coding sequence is TGTGCCAGCAGCCAACAGGGGGCTGGAGATACGCAGTATTTT. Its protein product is CASSQQGAGDTQYF.

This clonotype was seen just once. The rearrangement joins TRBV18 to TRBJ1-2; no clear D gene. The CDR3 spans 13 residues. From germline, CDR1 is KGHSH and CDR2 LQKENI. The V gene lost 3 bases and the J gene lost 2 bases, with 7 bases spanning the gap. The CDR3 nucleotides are TGTGCCAGCTCACCCGGGGAGAACTATGGCTACACCTTC. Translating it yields CASSPGENYGYTF.

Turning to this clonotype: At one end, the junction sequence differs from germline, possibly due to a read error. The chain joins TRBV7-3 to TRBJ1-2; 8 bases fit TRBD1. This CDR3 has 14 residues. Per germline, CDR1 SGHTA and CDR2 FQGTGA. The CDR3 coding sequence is TGTACCAGCAGCCCGAACAGGGGGAACTATGGCTACACCTTC. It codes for CTSSPNRGNYGYTF.

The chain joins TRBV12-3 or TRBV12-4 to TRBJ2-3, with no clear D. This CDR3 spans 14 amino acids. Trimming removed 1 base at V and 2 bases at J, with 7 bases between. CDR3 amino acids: CASSLDGVTDTQYF. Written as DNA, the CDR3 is TGTGCCAGCAGTTTAGATGGGGTCACAGATACGCAGTATTTT.

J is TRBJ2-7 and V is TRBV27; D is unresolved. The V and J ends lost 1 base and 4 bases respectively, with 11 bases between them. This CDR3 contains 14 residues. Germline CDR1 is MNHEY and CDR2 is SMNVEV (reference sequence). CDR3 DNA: TGTGCCAGCAGTTTATTGGGAAAGGAATACGAGCAGTACTTC. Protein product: CASSLLGKEYEQYF.

The CDR3 bases are TGTGCCAGCAGCGCCTATGGGGAGCTGTTTTTT. Its translation is CASSAYGELFF. The V and J genes are TRBV2 and TRBJ2-2; D unresolved. The CDR3 is 11 amino acids. The germline V and J ends were trimmed by 6 bases and 8 bases, with 7 bases remaining between them. CDR1 and CDR2 (germline): SNHLY, FYNNEI.

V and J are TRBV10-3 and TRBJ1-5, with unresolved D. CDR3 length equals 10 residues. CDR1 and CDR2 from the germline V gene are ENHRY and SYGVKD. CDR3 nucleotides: TGTGCTTATCGCAATCAGCCCCAGCATTTT. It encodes CAYRNQPQHF.

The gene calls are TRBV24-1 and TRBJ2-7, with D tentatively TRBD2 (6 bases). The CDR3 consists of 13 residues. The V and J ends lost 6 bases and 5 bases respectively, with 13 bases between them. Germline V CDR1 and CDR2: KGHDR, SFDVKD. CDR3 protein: CATSPGVVDEQYF. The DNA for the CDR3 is TGTGCCACCAGTCCGGGGGTGGTGGACGAGCAGTACTTC.

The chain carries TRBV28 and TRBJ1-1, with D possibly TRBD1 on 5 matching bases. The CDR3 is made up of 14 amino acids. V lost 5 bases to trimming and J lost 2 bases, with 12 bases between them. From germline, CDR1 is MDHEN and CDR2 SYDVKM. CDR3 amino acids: CASSEGTLNTEAFF. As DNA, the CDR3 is TGTGCCAGCAGTGAAGGGACCCTTAACACTGAAGCTTTCTTT.